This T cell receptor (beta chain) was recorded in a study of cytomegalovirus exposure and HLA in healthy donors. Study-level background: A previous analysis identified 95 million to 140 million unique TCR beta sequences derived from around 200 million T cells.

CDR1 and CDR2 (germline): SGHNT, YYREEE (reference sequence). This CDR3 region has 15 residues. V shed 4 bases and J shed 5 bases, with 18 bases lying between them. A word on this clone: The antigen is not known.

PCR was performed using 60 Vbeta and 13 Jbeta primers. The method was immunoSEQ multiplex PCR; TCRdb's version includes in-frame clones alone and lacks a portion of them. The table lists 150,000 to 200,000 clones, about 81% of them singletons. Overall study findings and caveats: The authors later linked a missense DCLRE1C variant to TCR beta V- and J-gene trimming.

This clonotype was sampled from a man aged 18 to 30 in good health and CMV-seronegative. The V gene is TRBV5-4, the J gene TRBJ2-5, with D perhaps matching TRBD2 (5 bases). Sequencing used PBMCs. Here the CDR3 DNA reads TGTGCCAGCAGCCCTCAATACGGGGTGACGGAGACCCAGTACTTC. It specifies CASSPQYGVTETQYF.